This T cell receptor beta chain is drawn from a study of T cell responses to AZD1222 COVID-19 vaccine. As concerns this clone: Its antigen remains unknown.

Findings of the study overall: Clonal diversity may have been underestimated in mostly white British donors. Baseline serostatus was positive in only a handful of AZD1222 recipients.

Produced via immunoSEQ multiplex PCR; TCRdb's table is partial and in-frame only. The data hold 93,000 or so clones, with 75% to 90% observed a single time. The sequence derives from an adult in good health. The sequenced sample was peripheral blood, obtained on day 0 of AZD1222 vaccination.

The CDR3 sequence is CASSLATGAGTQYF. The CDR3 DNA reads as TGTGCCAGCAGCTTAGCGACAGGGGCGGGGACCCAGTACTTC. J is TRBJ2-5 and V is TRBV11-2; 8 bases agree with TRBD1. Germline V gene sequence: CDR1 SGHAT, CDR2 FQNNGV. V dropped 1 base and J dropped 7; count of bases not matched to a gene: 5. This CDR3 spans 14 amino acids.